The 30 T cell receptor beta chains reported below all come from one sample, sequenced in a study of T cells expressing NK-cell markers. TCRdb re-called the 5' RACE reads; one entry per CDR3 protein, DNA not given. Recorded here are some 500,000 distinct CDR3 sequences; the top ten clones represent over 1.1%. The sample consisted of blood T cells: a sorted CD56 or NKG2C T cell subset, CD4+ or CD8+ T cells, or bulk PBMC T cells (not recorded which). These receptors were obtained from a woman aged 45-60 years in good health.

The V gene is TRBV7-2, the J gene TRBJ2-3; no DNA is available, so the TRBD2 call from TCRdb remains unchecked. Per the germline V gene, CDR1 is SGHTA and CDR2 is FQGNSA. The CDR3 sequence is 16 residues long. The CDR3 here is CASSLLAGFPPDTQYF.

This CDR3 is CATSRSGAGGETQYF. The chain joins TRBV15 to TRBJ2-5; TCRdb lists TRBD1, though no DNA is available to test this call. The V gene's germline CDR1 is LNHNV and CDR2 YYDKDF (reference sequence). The CDR3 has 15 amino acids.

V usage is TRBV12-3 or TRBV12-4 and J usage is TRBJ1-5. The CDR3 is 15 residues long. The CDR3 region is CASSLAGTSGQPQHF.

The CDR3 sequence: CASSQVVTSFHGYTF. The chain links TRBV3-1 to TRBJ1-2. Germline values: CDR1 LGHDT, CDR2 YNNKEL (reference sequence). The length of the CDR3 is 15 residues.

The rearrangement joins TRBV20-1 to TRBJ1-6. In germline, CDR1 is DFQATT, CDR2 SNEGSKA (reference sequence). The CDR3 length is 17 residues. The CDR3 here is CSARDWSQSSYNSPLHF.

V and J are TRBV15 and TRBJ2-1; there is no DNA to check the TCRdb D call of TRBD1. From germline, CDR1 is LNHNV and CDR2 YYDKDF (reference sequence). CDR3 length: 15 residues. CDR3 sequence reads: CATSARTGPYNEQFF.

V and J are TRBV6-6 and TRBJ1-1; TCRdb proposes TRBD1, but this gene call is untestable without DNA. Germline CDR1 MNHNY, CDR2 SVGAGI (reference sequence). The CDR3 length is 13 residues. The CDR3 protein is CASRLWTDQTAFF.

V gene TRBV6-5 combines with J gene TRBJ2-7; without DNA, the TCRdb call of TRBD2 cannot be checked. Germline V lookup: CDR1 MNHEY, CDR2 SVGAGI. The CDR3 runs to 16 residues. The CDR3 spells CASSYRTSGPSYEQYF.

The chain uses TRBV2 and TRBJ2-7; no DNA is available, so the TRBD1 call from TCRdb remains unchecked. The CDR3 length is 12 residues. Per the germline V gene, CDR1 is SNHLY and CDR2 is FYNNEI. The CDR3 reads CASVRTAYEQYF.

CDR3 amino acids: CASSLRLAGVATGELFF. The chain couples TRBV7-2 to TRBJ2-2; checking the TCRdb D call of TRBD2 is not possible without DNA. The CDR3 totals 17 residues. Germline V gene data show CDR1 as SGHTA and CDR2 as FQGNSA.

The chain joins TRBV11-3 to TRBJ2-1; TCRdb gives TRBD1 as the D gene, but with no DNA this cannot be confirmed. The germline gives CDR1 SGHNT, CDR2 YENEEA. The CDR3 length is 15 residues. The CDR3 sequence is CASSLGGGAVIREFF.

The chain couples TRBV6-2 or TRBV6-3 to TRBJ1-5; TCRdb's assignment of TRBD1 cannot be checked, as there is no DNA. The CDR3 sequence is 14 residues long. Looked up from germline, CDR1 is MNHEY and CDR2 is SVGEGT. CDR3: CARSHGGTNQPQHF.

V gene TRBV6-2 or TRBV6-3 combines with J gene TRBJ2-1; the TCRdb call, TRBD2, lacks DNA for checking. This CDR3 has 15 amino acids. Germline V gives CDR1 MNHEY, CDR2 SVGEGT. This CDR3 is CASSSSGLAGVGQFF.

This chain's CDR3 is CASSSPTARYGYTF. The chain joins TRBV7-8 to TRBJ1-2; TCRdb's D call of TRBD1 is untestable without DNA. Germline V gene sequence: CDR1 SGHVS, CDR2 FQNEAQ. There are 14 residues in the CDR3. The full variable domain, rest sourced from reference TRBV7-8 and TRBJ1-2, is GAGVSQSPRYKVAKRGQDVALRCDPISGHVSLFWYQQALGQGPEFLTYFQNEAQLDKSGLPSDRFFAERPEGSVSTLKIQRTQQEDSAVYLCASSSPTARYGYTFGSGTRLTVV.

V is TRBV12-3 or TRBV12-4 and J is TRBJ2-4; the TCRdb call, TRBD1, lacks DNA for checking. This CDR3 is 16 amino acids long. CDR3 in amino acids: CASSPGDRGRVNIQYF.

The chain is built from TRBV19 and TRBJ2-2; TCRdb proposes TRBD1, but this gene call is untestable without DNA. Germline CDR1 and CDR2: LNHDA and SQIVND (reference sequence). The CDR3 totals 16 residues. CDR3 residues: CASSIGGHRFAGELFF.

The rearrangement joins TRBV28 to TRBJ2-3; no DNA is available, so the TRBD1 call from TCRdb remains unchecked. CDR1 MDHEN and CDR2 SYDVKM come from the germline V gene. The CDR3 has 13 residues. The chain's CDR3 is CASAQGATDTQYF. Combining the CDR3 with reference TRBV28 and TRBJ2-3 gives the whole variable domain DVKVTQSSRYLVKRTGEKVFLECVQDMDHENMFWYRQDPGLGLRLIYFSYDVKMKEKGDIPEGYSVSREKKERFSLILESASTNQTSMYLCASAQGATDTQYFGPGTRLTVL.

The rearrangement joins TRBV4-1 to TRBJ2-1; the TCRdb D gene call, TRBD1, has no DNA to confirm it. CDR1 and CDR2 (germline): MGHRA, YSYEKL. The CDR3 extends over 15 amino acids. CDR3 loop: CASSRQEWLGDEQFF.

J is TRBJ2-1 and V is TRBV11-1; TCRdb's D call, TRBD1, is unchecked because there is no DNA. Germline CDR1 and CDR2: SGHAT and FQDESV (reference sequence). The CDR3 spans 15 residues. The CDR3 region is CASSLNRGGGNEQFF.

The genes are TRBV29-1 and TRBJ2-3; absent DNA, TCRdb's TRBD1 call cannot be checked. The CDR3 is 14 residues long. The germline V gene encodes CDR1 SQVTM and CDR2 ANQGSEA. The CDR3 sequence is CSARGRPGDHTQYF.

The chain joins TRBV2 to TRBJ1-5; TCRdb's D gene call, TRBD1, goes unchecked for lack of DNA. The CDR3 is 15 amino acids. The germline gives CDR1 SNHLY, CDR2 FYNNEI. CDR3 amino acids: CASSATGISNQPQHF.

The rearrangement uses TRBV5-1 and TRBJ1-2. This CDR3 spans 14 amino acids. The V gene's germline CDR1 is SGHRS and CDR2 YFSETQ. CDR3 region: CASSWQAAGGGYTF.

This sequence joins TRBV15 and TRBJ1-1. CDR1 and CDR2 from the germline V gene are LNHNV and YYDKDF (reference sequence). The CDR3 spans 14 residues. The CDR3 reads CATSRGGPNTEAFF.

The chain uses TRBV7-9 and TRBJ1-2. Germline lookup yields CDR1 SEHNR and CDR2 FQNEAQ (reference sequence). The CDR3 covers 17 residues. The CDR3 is CASSPIPPLQGIYGYTF.

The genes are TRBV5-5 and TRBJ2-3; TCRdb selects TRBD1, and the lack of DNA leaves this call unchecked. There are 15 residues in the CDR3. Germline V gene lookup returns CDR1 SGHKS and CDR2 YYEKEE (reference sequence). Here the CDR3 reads CASSARTASTDTQYF.

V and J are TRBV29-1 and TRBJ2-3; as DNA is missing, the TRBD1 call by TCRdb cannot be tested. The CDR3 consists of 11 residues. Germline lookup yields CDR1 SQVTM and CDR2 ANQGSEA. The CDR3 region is CSSGGADTQYF.

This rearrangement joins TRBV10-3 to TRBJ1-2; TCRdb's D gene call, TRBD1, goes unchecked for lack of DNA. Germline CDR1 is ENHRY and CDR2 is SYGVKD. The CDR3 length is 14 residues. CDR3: CAISATGESSGYTF.

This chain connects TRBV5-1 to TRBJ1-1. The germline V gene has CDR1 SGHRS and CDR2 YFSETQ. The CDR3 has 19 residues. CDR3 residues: CASSLVRVEGLLGNTEAFF.

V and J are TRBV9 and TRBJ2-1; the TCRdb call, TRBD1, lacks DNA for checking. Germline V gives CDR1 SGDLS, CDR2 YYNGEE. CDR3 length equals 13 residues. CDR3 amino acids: CASSVGDRGGQFF.

The CDR3 is CSVALSVDLGELFF. This chain connects TRBV29-1 to TRBJ2-2; with no DNA, the TCRdb D assignment of TRBD1 cannot be verified. Germline V lookup: CDR1 SQVTM, CDR2 ANQGSEA. There are 14 residues in the CDR3.